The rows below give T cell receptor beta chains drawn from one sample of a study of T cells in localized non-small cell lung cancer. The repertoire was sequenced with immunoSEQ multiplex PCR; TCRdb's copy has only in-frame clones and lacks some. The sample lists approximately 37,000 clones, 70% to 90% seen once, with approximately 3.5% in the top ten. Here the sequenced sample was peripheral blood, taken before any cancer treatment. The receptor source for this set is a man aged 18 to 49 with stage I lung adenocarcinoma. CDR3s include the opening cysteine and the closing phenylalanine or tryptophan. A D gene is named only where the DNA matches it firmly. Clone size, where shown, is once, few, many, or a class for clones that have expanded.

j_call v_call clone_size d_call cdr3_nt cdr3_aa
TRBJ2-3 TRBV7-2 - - TGTGCCAGCACTCTTGACCCTGGGGTAGATACGCAGTATTTT CASTLDPGVDTQYF
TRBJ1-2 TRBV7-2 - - TGTGCCAGCAGCTTAGCGGCACAGGGTAGGTACTACGGCTACACCTTC CASSLAAQGRYYGYTF
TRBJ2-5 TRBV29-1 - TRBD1 TGCAGCGTTACTAAAGTGCTCTGGGACAGGGTAGACTTC CSVTKVLWDRVDF
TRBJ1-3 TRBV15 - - TGTGCCACCAGCGGTGGGGGGAGGATCTCTGGAAACACCATATATTTT CATSGGGRISGNTIYF
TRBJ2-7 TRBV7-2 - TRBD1 TGTGCCAGCAGCTTTCTAACAGGGGGGAGCTCCTACGAGCAGTACTTC CASSFLTGGSSYEQYF
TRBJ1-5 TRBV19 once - TGTGCCAGTAGTATAGCGAACTACAATAGCAATCAGCCCCAGCATTTT CASSIANYNSNQPQHF
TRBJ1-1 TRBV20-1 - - TGCAGTGCTTACCGGGACTTCAAATCTTTCTTT CSAYRDFKSFF
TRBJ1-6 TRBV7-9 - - TGTGCCAGCAGCCGAAATTCACCCCTCCACTTT CASSRNSPLHF
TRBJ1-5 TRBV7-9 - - TGTGCCAGCAGCTTAACGAGAGGCAATCAGCCCCAGCATTTT CASSLTRGNQPQHF
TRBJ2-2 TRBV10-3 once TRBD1 TGTGCCGCCGGGACGGGACAGGGGACCGGGGAGCTGTTTTTT CAAGTGQGTGELFF
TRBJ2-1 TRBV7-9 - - TGTGCCAGCAGCTTATCCTACAATGAGCAGTTCTTC CASSLSYNEQFF
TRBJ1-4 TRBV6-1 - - TGTGCCAGCAGCGAAGCCCCCCGGGGGGGAGTGCTTTTT CASSEAPRGGVLF
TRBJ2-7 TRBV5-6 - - TGTGCCAGCAGCTTGTTAGGGGACCAGGGAATCGCCTACGAGCAGTACTTC CASSLLGDQGIAYEQYF
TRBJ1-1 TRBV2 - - TGTGCCAGCAGAGTTCAGGGGCTCTACACTGAAGCTTTCTTT CASRVQGLYTEAFF
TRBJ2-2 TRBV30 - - TGTGCCTGGAGTTTCACAGGGCGGCCCGGGGAGCTGTTTTTT CAWSFTGRPGELFF
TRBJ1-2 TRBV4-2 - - TGTGCCAGCAGCCAAGTTTGGGGGGACTATGGCTACACCTTC CASSQVWGDYGYTF
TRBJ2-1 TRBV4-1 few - TGCGCCAGCAGCCCAGACCCACAGGGGGGGGTATCCTACAATGAGCAGTTCTTC CASSPDPQGGVSYNEQFF
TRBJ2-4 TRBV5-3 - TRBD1 TGTGCCAGAAGCTTCAAGGGGGCAAACATTCAGTACTTC CARSFKGANIQYF
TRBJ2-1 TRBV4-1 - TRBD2 TGCGCCAGCAGCCAAGGGCCGTTGAGGGGTTGGCGGGGGGGCTACAATGAGCAGTTCTTC CASSQGPLRGWRGGYNEQFF
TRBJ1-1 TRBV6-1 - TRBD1 TGTGCCAGCAAAGGACAGGTCAACACTGAAGCTTTCTTT CASKGQVNTEAFF
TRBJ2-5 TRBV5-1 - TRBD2 TGCGCCAGCAGGGCCCAGCTAGCGGCAGAGACCCAGTACTTC CASRAQLAAETQYF
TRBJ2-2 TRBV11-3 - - TGTGCCAGCAGCTCACGGGGCGGGAACACCGGGGAGCTGTTTTTT CASSSRGGNTGELFF
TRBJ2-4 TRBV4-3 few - TGCGCCAGCAGCCAAGATGCCGCTGCGGGGATTGTAGCCAAAAACATTCAGTACTTC CASSQDAAAGIVAKNIQYF
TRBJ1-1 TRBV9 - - TGTGCCAGCAGCGGACCTCAGGGGCGTTTGCTCTTT CASSGPQGRLLF
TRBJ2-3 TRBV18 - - TGTGCCAGCTCACCGGACACCAGAAATACGCAGTATTTT CASSPDTRNTQYF
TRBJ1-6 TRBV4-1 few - TGCGCCAGCAGCCCAGGGGAGGGAGGCTATAATTCACCCCTCCACTTT CASSPGEGGYNSPLHF
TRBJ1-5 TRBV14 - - TGTGCCAGCAGCCAACGCAGGGCGCGTCAGCCCCAGCATTTT CASSQRRARQPQHF
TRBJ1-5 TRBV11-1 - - TGTGCCAGCAGCTTAGAGGCCAATCAGCCCCAGCATTTT CASSLEANQPQHF
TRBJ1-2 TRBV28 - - TGTGCCAGCAGCCCCGGCAGGGGAGGCTACACCTTC CASSPGRGGYTF
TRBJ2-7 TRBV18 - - TGTGCCAGCAGCATGGGGGGGCCCCTCTACGAGCAGTACTTC CASSMGGPLYEQYF
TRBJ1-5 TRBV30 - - TGTGCCTGGTCACTTCAACAGGCTTATAGCAATCAGCCCCAGCATTTT CAWSLQQAYSNQPQHF
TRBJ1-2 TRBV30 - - TGTGCCTGGAGTGTAGAGAGGGTGCGTGGCTACACCTTT CAWSVERVRGYTF
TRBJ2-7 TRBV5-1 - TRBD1 TGCGCCAGCAGACAACGAGGACAGGGTCGGAACGAGCAGTACTTC CASRQRGQGRNEQYF
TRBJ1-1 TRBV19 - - TGTGCCAGTAGTATGGTCGGGGGGATAGCTGAAGCTTTCTTT CASSMVGGIAEAFF
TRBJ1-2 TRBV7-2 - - TGTGCCAGCAGCCCCAGGACGCCCCCTCCAATCTTC CASSPRTPPPIF
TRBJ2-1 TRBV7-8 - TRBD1 TGTGCCAGCAGCTGGGACAGGGGTTACTACAATGAGCAGTTCTTC CASSWDRGYYNEQFF
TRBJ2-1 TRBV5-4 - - TGTGCCAGCAGCTTGCAAAAGGGGGATGAGCAGTTCTTC CASSLQKGDEQFF
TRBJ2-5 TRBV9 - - TGTGCCAGTACCAATGGGGGCACACGAGGGGAGACCCAGTACTTC CASTNGGTRGETQYF
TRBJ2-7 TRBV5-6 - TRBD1 TGTGCCAGCAGCCCACAGGGGATCTCGGCGGGCGAGCAGTACTTC CASSPQGISAGEQYF
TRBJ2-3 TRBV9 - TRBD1 TGTGCCAGCAGCGCAGGACAGGGGGCTTTCACAGATACGCAGTATTTT CASSAGQGAFTDTQYF
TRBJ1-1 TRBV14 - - TGTGCCAGCAGCCAACGCAGGGCTGAAGCTTTCTTT CASSQRRAEAFF
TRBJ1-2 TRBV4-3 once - TGCGCCAGCAGCCAAGAATATAGACAGAATGGCTACACCTTC CASSQEYRQNGYTF
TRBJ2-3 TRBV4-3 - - TGCGCCAGCAGCCAAGAGCCCCCAGGGGGCACAGATACGCAGTATTTT CASSQEPPGGTDTQYF
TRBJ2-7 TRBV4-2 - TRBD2 TGTGCCAGCGGACCGGGGGGGGTTTACGAGCAGTACTTC CASGPGGVYEQYF
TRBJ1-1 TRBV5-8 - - TGTGCCAGCAGCTTGGCGGTCGGTCTTGTCAGGACCGAAGCTTTCTTT CASSLAVGLVRTEAFF
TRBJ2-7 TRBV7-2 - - TGTGCCAGCAGCTCTAGCGTGGGGGAGCGCTCCTACGAGCAGTACTTC CASSSSVGERSYEQYF
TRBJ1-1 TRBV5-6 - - TGTGCCAGCAGCACTGCTCCAGGCCGGGGAGCTTTCTTT CASSTAPGRGAFF
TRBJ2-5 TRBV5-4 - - TGTGCCAGCAGCTTGGACCTGGGACTTCAGCAAGAGACCCAGTACTTC CASSLDLGLQQETQYF
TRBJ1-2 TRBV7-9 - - TGTGCCAGCAGCTCCTCCGGGACACCGGCGTTCTATGGCTACACCTTC CASSSSGTPAFYGYTF